These T cell receptor beta chains were read from a single sample in a study of control samples from healthy donors and cancer patients. Only in-frame clones appear in the TCRdb table, and some are missing; sequencing was by immunoSEQ multiplex PCR. This sample has 65,000 to 100,000 clones, with 91% found just once. Sequencing was performed on blood. The source is a man between 50 and 59 years old in good health. Each CDR3 is given with its conserved first and last residue. D genes are given only for firm matches. Size tells how often a clone was seen (once, few, many) or the class of an expanded clone, and some rows leave it out.

V	J	size	D	DNA	CDR3
TRBV5-8	TRBJ1-1	once	.	TGTGCCAGCAGCAAGCGGCTACAGGGTAAAACTGAAGCTTTCTTT	CASSKRLQGKTEAFF
TRBV3-1/TRBV3-2	TRBJ1-1	.	.	TGTGCCAGCAGCCAACGGGGGCCGCGGGGGAACACTGAAGCTTTCTTT	CASSQRGPRGNTEAFF
TRBV12-3/TRBV12-4	TRBJ1-1	.	.	TGTGCCAGCAGTTTGTGGGGGAATGAAGCTTTCTTT	CASSLWGNEAFF
TRBV5-4	TRBJ2-5	.	.	TGTGCCAGCAGCTCCGGACAGCAAGAGACCCAGTACTTC	CASSSGQQETQYF
TRBV2	TRBJ1-5	.	.	TGTGCCAGCAGGGAGTCGGTTACTGGTTTCAATCAGCCCCAGCATTTT	CASRESVTGFNQPQHF
TRBV5-1	TRBJ2-3	.	.	TGCGCCAGCAGCGCCTCGCTTAGCACAGATACGCAGTATTTT	CASSASLSTDTQYF
TRBV6-6	TRBJ1-5	.	TRBD1	TGTGCCAGCAGTTACTCGTCAGGGGGGGAGCCCCAGCATTTT	CASSYSSGGEPQHF
TRBV2	TRBJ1-2	.	TRBD1	TGTGCCAGCAGTTCTGGGGACAGAACTTTTTATGGCTACACCTTC	CASSSGDRTFYGYTF
TRBV18	TRBJ1-4	.	.	TGTGCCAGCTCACCAAACAGGGTTAATGAAAAACTGTTTTTT	CASSPNRVNEKLFF
TRBV6-2/TRBV6-3	TRBJ2-7	.	.	TGTGCCAGCAGCCGAGGACAAGCCCACTCCTACGAGCAGTACTTC	CASSRGQAHSYEQYF
TRBV18	TRBJ2-2	.	TRBD2	TGTGCCAGCCAGACGGGGGGGAACACCGGGGAGCTGTTTTTT	CASQTGGNTGELFF
TRBV3-1/TRBV3-2	TRBJ1-4	.	TRBD1	TGTGCCAGCAGCCCCACCGGGACAGGGGAGAATGAAAAACTGTTTTTT	CASSPTGTGENEKLFF
TRBV9	TRBJ1-3	once	.	TGTGCCAGCAGGAAGGGACGTGGCTCTGGAAACACCATATATTTT	CASRKGRGSGNTIYF
TRBV7-2	TRBJ1-4	.	.	TGTGCCAGCAGCTTAGATTCGGGATGGGGTGAAAAACTGTTTTTT	CASSLDSGWGEKLFF
TRBV7-9	TRBJ1-4	.	.	TGTGCCAGCAGCTCCTGGGGGGCGGGTGAAAAACTGTTTTTT	CASSSWGAGEKLFF
TRBV24-1	TRBJ1-1	once	.	TGTGCCACCAGTGATTTGCCTCGGGTGGGGGGCGGCACTGAAGCTTTCTTT	CATSDLPRVGGGTEAFF
TRBV10-2	TRBJ1-5	.	.	TGCGCCAGCAGCGCCAGGCAGAATCAGCCCCAGCATTTT	CASSARQNQPQHF
TRBV18	TRBJ1-5	.	.	TGTGCCAGCTCACTCGGGACGGCTACTCAGGGGCCCCAGCATTTT	CASSLGTATQGPQHF
TRBV2	TRBJ1-5	.	.	TGTGCCAGCAGGCAACGGAGCAATCAGCCCCAGCATTTT	CASRQRSNQPQHF
TRBV15	TRBJ2-7	few	.	TGTGCCACCAGCAATAACCCCTTAAACGAGCAGTACTTC	CATSNNPLNEQYF
TRBV11-2	TRBJ1-6	.	.	TGTGCCAGCAGCTTATTCGGTGGTTCACCCCTCCACTTT	CASSLFGGSPLHF
TRBV30	TRBJ1-1	.	.	TGTGCCTGGAGTCGGCAGGGCCTGAACACTGAAGCTTTCTTT	CAWSRQGLNTEAFF
TRBV2	TRBJ2-7	.	.	TGTGCCAGCAGCCCCAGGGGATCAGGCTACGAGCAGTACTTC	CASSPRGSGYEQYF
TRBV9	TRBJ1-1	.	.	TGTGCCAGCAGCGTCTTCCTTGGGGGGAACACTGAAGCTTTCTTT	CASSVFLGGNTEAFF
TRBV25-1	TRBJ1-1	.	.	TGTGCCAGCAGTACAGGGTCTGAAGCTTTCTTT	CASSTGSEAFF
TRBV7-8	TRBJ2-3	.	TRBD2	TGTGCCAGCAGGGTTAGGGGACTAGCGGGGAGCACAGATACGCAGTATTTT	CASRVRGLAGSTDTQYF
TRBV18	TRBJ1-1	.	.	TGTGCCAGCTCACCGATCGGAAGAACTGAAGCTTTCTTT	CASSPIGRTEAFF
TRBV7-9	TRBJ1-4	.	.	TGTGCCAGCAGCTTAGACACTAATGAAAAACTGTTTTTT	CASSLDTNEKLFF
TRBV5-1	TRBJ2-1	.	TRBD2	TGCGCCAGCAGCCCTGGACTAGCGGGGGGCTACAATGAGCAGTTCTTC	CASSPGLAGGYNEQFF
TRBV5-1	TRBJ2-3	.	TRBD2	TGCGCCAGCAGCTTGGCCACAACTAGCGGGGGGGCATATACGCAGTATTTT	CASSLATTSGGAYTQYF
TRBV9	TRBJ1-4	.	.	TGTGCCAGCAGCCGTACCGGGACAGAAAAACTGTTTTTT	CASSRTGTEKLFF
TRBV7-2	TRBJ1-3	.	.	TGTGCCAGCAGCTTAGGGGGAGGACAGATCTCTGGAAACACCATATATTTT	CASSLGGGQISGNTIYF
TRBV7-6	TRBJ1-1	.	.	TGTGCCAGCAGCCTAGGCAACACTCAGGGGACTGAAGCTTTCTTT	CASSLGNTQGTEAFF
TRBV19	TRBJ2-5	.	TRBD2	TGTGCCAGTAGTATAGTCGGGACTAGCGACTTGGGGACCCAGTACTTC	CASSIVGTSDLGTQYF
TRBV6-6	TRBJ1-6	.	TRBD1	TGTGCCAGCAACTACGACAGGGTTGGTAATTCACCCCTCCACTTT	CASNYDRVGNSPLHF
TRBV4-1	TRBJ1-3	once	.	TGCGCCAGCAGGCGAGATGGGCAGACTGGAAACACCATATATTTT	CASRRDGQTGNTIYF
TRBV7-2	TRBJ1-2	.	.	TGTGCCAGCAGCCTGGGTTATGAATATGGCTACACCTTC	CASSLGYEYGYTF
TRBV5-1	TRBJ2-1	.	TRBD2	TGCGCCAGCAGCCCCACGGCGGGGGGGTACAATGAGCAGTTCTTC	CASSPTAGGYNEQFF
TRBV3-1/TRBV3-2	TRBJ1-1	.	.	TGTGCCAGCAGCCAAGAGGTTGGACTAAACACTGAAGCTTTCTTT	CASSQEVGLNTEAFF
TRBV19	TRBJ2-1	.	.	TGTGCCAGTACCAGGACAGCCCGCTCCTACAATGAGCAGTTCTTC	CASTRTARSYNEQFF
TRBV14	TRBJ2-4	.	.	TGTGCCAGCAGCCAAAATGACGGAAACATTCAGTACTTC	CASSQNDGNIQYF
TRBV27	TRBJ2-3	.	.	TGTGCCAGCGGGTTACTTAGCACAGATACGCAGTATTTT	CASGLLSTDTQYF
TRBV2	TRBJ1-6	.	TRBD1	TGTGCCAGCAAGTCGGGACAGTATAATTCACCCCTCCACTTT	CASKSGQYNSPLHF
TRBV27	TRBJ1-2	.	.	TGTGCCAGCAGTTTATCCGGAGGAGATGGCTACACCTTC	CASSLSGGDGYTF
TRBV6-6	TRBJ2-5	once	TRBD1	TGTGCCAGCAGTTCCCGACAGGGGGCGCGGGAGACCCAGTACTTC	CASSSRQGARETQYF
TRBV21-1	TRBJ1-3	.	.	TGTGCCAGCGCTACTCCCCTAAAGGGGCACAGCTCTGGAAACACCATATATTTT	CASATPLKGHSSGNTIYF
TRBV5-1	TRBJ1-5	.	TRBD1	TGCGCCAGCAGCGCGGGACAGGGGGGCAATCAGCCCCAGCATTTT	CASSAGQGGNQPQHF
TRBV6-5	TRBJ1-4	.	.	TGTGCCCGCCGAAGGCCGTCTAATGAAAAACTGTTTTTT	CARRRPSNEKLFF
TRBV20-1	TRBJ2-3	.	.	TGCAGTGCTAGTTTGGGAGATACGCAGTATTTT	CSASLGDTQYF
TRBV5-8	TRBJ1-5	.	.	TGTGCCAGCAGCTTAAGGACAGTTGATCAGCCCCAGCATTTT	CASSLRTVDQPQHF
TRBV5-1	TRBJ2-5	.	.	TGCGCCAGCAGCTTTGAGGGGATTGGGACCCAGTACTTC	CASSFEGIGTQYF
TRBV6-2/TRBV6-3	TRBJ1-1	.	.	TGTGCCAGCAGTTTGTACCCGACAGTGAACACTGAAGCTTTCTTT	CASSLYPTVNTEAFF
TRBV7-2	TRBJ1-2	.	.	TGTGCCAGCAGCTTAGACGGATCTTATGGCTACACCTTC	CASSLDGSYGYTF
TRBV3-1/TRBV3-2	TRBJ1-3	.	.	TGTGCCAGCAGCCGGGGGGACCTGAGCACCGGAAACACCATATATTTT	CASSRGDLSTGNTIYF
TRBV5-1	TRBJ2-1	.	TRBD2	TGCGCCAGCAAGGAGAGCGGGGGCTCCTACAATGAGCAGTTCTTC	CASKESGGSYNEQFF
TRBV6-5	TRBJ1-3	once	.	TGTGCCACCCGTGCCGGGACACCTGGAAACACCATATATTTT	CATRAGTPGNTIYF
TRBV7-9	TRBJ1-1	.	.	TGTGCCAGCAAAGACGAGGTGAACACTGAAGCTTTCTTT	CASKDEVNTEAFF
TRBV4-1	TRBJ1-3	.	.	TGCGCCAGCAGCCCCCGGATGGACTTCCTAGAAAACACCATATATTTT	CASSPRMDFLENTIYF
TRBV6-1	TRBJ2-7	.	.	TGTGCCAGCAGTGAACAGGGGCTCTACGAGCAGTACTTC	CASSEQGLYEQYF
TRBV12-3/TRBV12-4	TRBJ2-7	.	.	TGTGCCAGCAGCCCCCCGACGACAGACGAGCAGTACTTC	CASSPPTTDEQYF